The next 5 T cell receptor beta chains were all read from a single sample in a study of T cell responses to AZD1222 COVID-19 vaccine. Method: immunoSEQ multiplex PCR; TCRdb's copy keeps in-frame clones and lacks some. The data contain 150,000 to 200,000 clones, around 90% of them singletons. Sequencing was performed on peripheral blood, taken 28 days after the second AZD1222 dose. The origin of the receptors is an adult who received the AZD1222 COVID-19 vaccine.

As DNA, the CDR3 is TGTGCCAGCAGCTCCTACGGGCCGGCTGGACTGTTTTTT. Translated, it gives CASSSYGPAGLFF. The chain links TRBV7-6 to TRBJ1-4; D is ambiguous. V was shortened by 4 bases and J by 13 bases, with 16 bases between the two germline ends. CDR1 SGHVS and CDR2 FNYEAQ come from the germline V gene. CDR3 length: 13 residues.

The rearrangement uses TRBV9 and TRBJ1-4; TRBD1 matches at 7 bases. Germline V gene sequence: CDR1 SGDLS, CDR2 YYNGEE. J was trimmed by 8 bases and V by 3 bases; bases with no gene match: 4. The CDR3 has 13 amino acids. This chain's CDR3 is CASSATGTEKLFF. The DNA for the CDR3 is TGTGCCAGCAGCGCGACAGGGACCGAAAAACTGTTTTTT.

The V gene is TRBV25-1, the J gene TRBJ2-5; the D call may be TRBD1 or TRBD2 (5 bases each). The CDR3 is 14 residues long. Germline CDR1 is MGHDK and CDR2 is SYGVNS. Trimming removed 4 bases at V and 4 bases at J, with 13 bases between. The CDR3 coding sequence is TGTGCCAGCAGTGCCTCAGCCGGGACAGAGACCCAGTACTTC. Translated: CASSASAGTETQYF.

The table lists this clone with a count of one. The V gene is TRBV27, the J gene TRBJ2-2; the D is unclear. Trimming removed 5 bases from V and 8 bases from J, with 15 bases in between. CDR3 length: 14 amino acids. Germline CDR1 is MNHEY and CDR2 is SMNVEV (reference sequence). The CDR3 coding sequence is TGTGCCAGCAGTAAAAACTTCGACCGGGGGGAGCTGTTTTTT. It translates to CASSKNFDRGELFF.

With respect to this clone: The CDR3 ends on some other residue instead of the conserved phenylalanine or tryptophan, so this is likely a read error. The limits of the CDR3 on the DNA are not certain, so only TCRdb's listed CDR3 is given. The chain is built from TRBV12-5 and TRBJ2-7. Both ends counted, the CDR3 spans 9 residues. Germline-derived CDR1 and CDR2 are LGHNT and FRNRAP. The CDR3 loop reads CASGSRPSL.